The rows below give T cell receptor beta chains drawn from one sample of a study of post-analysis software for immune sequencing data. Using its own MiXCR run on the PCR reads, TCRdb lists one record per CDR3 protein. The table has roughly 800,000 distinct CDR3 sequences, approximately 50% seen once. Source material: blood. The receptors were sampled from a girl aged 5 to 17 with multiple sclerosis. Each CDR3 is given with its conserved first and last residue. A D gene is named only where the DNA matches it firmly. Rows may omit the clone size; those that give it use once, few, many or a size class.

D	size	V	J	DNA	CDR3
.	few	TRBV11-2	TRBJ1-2	TGTGCCAGCAGCTTAGGTCAGGGGCCCCCCTCCTATGGCTACACCTTC	CASSLGQGPPSYGYTF
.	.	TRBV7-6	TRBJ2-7	TGTGCCAGCAGCTTCTCTACTAGGGTCGAGCAGTACTTC	CASSFSTRVEQYF
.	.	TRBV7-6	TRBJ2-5	TGTGCCAGCAGCTCCCCCGGGGCCCCCGAGACCCAGTACTTC	CASSSPGAPETQYF
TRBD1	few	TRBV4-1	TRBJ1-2	TGCGCCAGCAGCCGAGGGCAGGGGGATTACTATGGCTACACCTTC	CASSRGQGDYYGYTF
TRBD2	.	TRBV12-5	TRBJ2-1	TGTGCTAGTGGTTTGCTAGCGGGAGTCTACAGTGAGCAGTTCTTC	CASGLLAGVYSEQFF
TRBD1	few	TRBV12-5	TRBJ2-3	TGTGCTAGTGGTTCGGGACAGGGGCGAGCAGATACGCAGTATTTT	CASGSGQGRADTQYF
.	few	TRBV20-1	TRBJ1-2	TGCAGTGCTAGTTTGGTGAGGGGCTTGCGGCCGTGGAACTATGGCTACACCTTC	CSASLVRGLRPWNYGYTF
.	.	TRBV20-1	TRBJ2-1	TGCAGCACCGGGCTGTACAATGAGCAGTTCTTC	CSTGLYNEQFF
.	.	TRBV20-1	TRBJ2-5	TGCAGTGCTAGAGATAGGGACCTACAAGAGACCCAGTACTTC	CSARDRDLQETQYF
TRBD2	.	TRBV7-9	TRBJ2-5	TGTGCCGGCGGACTAGCGGGGCAAGAGACCCAGTACTTC	CAGGLAGQETQYF
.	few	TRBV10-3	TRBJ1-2	TGTGCCATCAGTGCCCGCAGGGGCGACTATGGCTACACCTTC	CAISARRGDYGYTF
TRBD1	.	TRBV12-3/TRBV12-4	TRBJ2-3	TGTGCCAGCAGTTTATTCCATACAGGGGGCCCCGCAGATACGCAGTATTTT	CASSLFHTGGPADTQYF
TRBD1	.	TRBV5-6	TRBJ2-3	TGTGCCAGCAGCAAGAGGACAGGGGGCGGGTTGACAGATACGCAGTATTTT	CASSKRTGGGLTDTQYF
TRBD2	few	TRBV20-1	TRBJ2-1	TGCAGTGCTAAGAGCGGGAGGGCCTCCGGTGAGCAGTTCTTC	CSAKSGRASGEQFF
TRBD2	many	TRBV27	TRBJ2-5	TGTGCCAGCAGTTTAAGCTGGACTAGCGGGAGATTCGGGCAGTACTTC	CASSLSWTSGRFGQYF
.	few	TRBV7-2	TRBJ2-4	TGTGCCAGCAGCTTAGCTGGCACTCTCTTACTAGCCAAAAACATTCAGTACTTC	CASSLAGTLLLAKNIQYF
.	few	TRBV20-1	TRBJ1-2	TGCAGTGCTAGCCGTCCCCGGGGTGACTATGGCTACACCTTC	CSASRPRGDYGYTF
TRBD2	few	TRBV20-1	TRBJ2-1	TGCAGTGTGGCCGGGACTAGAGGTTACAATGAGCAGTTCTTC	CSVAGTRGYNEQFF
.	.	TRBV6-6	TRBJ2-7	TGTGCCAGCAGTTTCCCGGACTACGAGCAGTACTTC	CASSFPDYEQYF
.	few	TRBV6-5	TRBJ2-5	TGTGCCAGCAGTTACTGGGTGGGGGGCGCCGTAGGAGAGACCCAGTACTTC	CASSYWVGGAVGETQYF
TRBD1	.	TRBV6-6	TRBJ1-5	TGTGCCAGCAGTTACTCGAGACAGGGCGATCAGCCCCAGCATTTT	CASSYSRQGDQPQHF
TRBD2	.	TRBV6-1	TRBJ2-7	TGTGCCAGCAGACCCTTACTAGCGGGAGCCTACGAGCAGTACTTC	CASRPLLAGAYEQYF
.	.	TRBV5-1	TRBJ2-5	TGCGCCAGCAGCTTGGAACGGCTCAGAGGGCTCGGGGAGCAGTACTTC	CASSLERLRGLGEQYF
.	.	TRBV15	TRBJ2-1	TGTGCCACCAGCAGACTAAGGGAGTTCAATGAGCAGTTCTTC	CATSRLREFNEQFF
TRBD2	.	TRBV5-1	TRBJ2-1	TGCGCCAGCAGCTACGCGGGAGTCGGGAATGAGCAGTTCTTC	CASSYAGVGNEQFF
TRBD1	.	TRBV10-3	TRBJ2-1	TGTGCCATCAGCCGGGACAGGGCGTACAATGAGCAGTTCTTC	CAISRDRAYNEQFF
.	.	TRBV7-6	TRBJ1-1	TGTGCCAGCAGCTCCTCCGACGAAGCTTTCTTT	CASSSSDEAFF
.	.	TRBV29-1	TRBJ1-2	TGCAGCGTTGTGGGTGCTAGTTCTAATGGCTACACCTTC	CSVVGASSNGYTF
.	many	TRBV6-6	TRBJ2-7	TGTGCCAGCAGTCACCGGGACACCCAATACGAGCAGTACTTC	CASSHRDTQYEQYF
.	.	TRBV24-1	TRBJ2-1	TGTGCCACCAGTGGCAGGGGCCCCTACAATGAGCAGTTCTTC	CATSGRGPYNEQFF
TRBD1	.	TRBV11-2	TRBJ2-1	TGTGCCAGCAGCTTAGATGAGGGACAGTTCGGTGAGCAGTTCTTC	CASSLDEGQFGEQFF
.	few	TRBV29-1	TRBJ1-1	TGCAGCGCCCTACAGGGTCGCACTGAAGCTTTCTTT	CSALQGRTEAFF
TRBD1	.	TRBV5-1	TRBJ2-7	TGCGCCAGCAGCTTGGCGATTGGGACAGGCCCCATTGGGTACGAGCAGTACTTC	CASSLAIGTGPIGYEQYF
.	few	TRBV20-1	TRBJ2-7	TGCAGTGCTATGGCGCCAACTAAGTTCTACGAGCAGTACTTC	CSAMAPTKFYEQYF
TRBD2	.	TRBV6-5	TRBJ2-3	TGTGCCAGCAGTTACTCGAAGTACGGGAGGACCACTAGCACAGATACGCAGTATTTT	CASSYSKYGRTTSTDTQYF
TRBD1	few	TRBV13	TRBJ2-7	TGTGCCAGCAGCTTAGGGGGACAGACCTACGAGCAGTACTTC	CASSLGGQTYEQYF
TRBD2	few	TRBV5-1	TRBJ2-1	TGCGCCAGCAGCTTGGACCCTAGCGGTTACAATGAGCAGTTCTTC	CASSLDPSGYNEQFF
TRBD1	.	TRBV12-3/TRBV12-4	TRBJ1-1	TGTGCCAGCAGCCCTACAGGGGCGAGGAACACTGAAGCTTTCTTT	CASSPTGARNTEAFF
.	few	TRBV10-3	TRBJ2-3	TGTGCCGGGGATACGCAGTATTTT	CAGDTQYF
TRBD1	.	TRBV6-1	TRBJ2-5	TGTGCCAGCAAACCTGACGGGCGGGCACTAGGACAGGGACAAGAGACCCAGTACTTC	CASKPDGRALGQGQETQYF
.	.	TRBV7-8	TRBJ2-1	TGTGCCAGCAGCATGTCTGGCGGGATTGTAGGCTCCTACAATGAGCAGTTCTTC	CASSMSGGIVGSYNEQFF
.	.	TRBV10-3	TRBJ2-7	TGTGCCATCGCTCTTCAGGACTACGAGCAGTACTTC	CAIALQDYEQYF
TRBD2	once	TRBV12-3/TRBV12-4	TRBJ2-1	TGTGCCAGCAGTTTAAGCCTAGCGGGAAAGGGTGAGCAGTTCTTC	CASSLSLAGKGEQFF
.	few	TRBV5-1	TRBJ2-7	TGCGCCAGCAGCTTGGGCCCGGGGGATCTCTACGAGCAGTACTTC	CASSLGPGDLYEQYF
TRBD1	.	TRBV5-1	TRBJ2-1	TGCGCCAGCAGCTTACGGGACAGCCGTTACAATGAGCAGTTCTTC	CASSLRDSRYNEQFF
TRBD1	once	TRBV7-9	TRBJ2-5	TGTGCCAGCAGCTTAGGGACAGGGGAAGGAGAGACCCAGTACTTC	CASSLGTGEGETQYF
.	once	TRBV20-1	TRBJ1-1	TGCAGTGCTAGAGTCGGCCGAGAGTGGAACACTGAAGCTTTCTTT	CSARVGREWNTEAFF
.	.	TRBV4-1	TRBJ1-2	TGCGCCAGCAGACAAGATCTGGCAGTACCCAACTATGGCTACACCTTC	CASRQDLAVPNYGYTF
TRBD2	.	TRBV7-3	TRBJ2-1	TGTGCCAGCAGCCCTAGCGGGAGATTCGATGAGCAGTTCTTC	CASSPSGRFDEQFF
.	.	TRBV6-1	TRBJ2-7	TGTGCCAGCAGTGAGTCACTCACCTACGGGCAGTACTTC	CASSESLTYGQYF
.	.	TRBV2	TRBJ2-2	TGTGCCAGCAGGCAGGAAGTAGACGGGGAGCTGTTTTTT	CASRQEVDGELFF
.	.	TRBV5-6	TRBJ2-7	TGTGCCAGCAGCTTGGCACAGTTCTACGAGCAGTACTTC	CASSLAQFYEQYF
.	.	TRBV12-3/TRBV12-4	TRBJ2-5	TGTGCCAGCAGTTTTCCGGGACCAAGGAGAGAGACCCAGTACTTC	CASSFPGPRRETQYF
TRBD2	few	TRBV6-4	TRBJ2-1	TGTGCCAGCAGTGAGTTGGAGATAGCGGGCGTGGATGAGCAGTTCTTC	CASSELEIAGVDEQFF
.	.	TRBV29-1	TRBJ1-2	TGCAGCGCCGTGGCAGGAACTAACTATGGCTACACCTTC	CSAVAGTNYGYTF
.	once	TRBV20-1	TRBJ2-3	TGCAGTGCCCCGGGAAGCCGCACAGATACGCAGTATTTT	CSAPGSRTDTQYF
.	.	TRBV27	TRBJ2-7	TGTGCCAGCCGAGACTCCAAATCCTACGAGCAGTACTTC	CASRDSKSYEQYF
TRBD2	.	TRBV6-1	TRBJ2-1	TGTGCCAGCAGTGAAGGACCCCTAGCGGGGGGGCCCGGGAATGAGCAGTTCTTC	CASSEGPLAGGPGNEQFF
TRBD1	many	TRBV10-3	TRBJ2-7	TGTGCCATATCCTTGGGACAGGGCTACGAGCAGTACTTC	CAISLGQGYEQYF
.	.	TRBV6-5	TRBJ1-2	TGTGCCAGCGCGGCAGGGGTGGAGGGTAACTATGGCTACACCTTC	CASAAGVEGNYGYTF